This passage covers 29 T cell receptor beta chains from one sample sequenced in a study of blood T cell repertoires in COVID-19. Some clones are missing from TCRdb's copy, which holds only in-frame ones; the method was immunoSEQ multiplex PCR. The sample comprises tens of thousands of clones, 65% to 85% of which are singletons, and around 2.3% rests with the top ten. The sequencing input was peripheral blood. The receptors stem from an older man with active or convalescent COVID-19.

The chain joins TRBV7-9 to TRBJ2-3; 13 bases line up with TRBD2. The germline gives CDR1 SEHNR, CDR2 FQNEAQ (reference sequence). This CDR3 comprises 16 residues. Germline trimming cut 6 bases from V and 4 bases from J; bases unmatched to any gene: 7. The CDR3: CASSTRLAGGSDTQYF. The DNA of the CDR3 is TGTGCCAGCAGTACCAGACTAGCGGGAGGATCAGATACGCAGTATTTT.

The CDR3: CASSLVRTGKNEQYF. The CDR3 region has the DNA TGCGCCAGCAGCTTGGTTCGGACAGGGAAGAACGAGCAGTACTTC. The chain combines TRBV5-1 with TRBJ2-7; TRBD1 aligns across 8 bases. V lost 0 bases, J lost 5 bases, and 7 bases stayed unmatched. Germline V gene data show CDR1 as SGHRS and CDR2 as YFSETQ. This CDR3 region has 15 residues. Together with reference TRBV5-1 and TRBJ2-7, the CDR3 gives the full variable domain: KAGVTQTPRYLIKTRGQQVTLSCSPISGHRSVSWYQQTPGQGLQFLFEYFSETQRNKGNFPGRFSGRQFSNSRSEMNVSTLELGDSALYLCASSLVRTGKNEQYFGPGTRLTVT.

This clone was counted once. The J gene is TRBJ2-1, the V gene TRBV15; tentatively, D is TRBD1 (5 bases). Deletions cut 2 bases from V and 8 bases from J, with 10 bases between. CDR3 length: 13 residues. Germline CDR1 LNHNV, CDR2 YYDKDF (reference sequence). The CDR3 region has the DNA TGTGCCACCAGCAGAATAAGGGGTTATGAGCAGTTCTTC. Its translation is CATSRIRGYEQFF. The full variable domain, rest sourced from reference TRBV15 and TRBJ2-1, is DAMVIQNPRYQVTQFGKPVTLSCSQTLNHNVMYWYQQKSSQAPKLLFHYYDKDFNNEADTPDNFQSRRPNTSFCFLDIRSPGLGDTAMYLCATSRIRGYEQFFGPGTRLTVL.

The CDR3 DNA is TGTGCCACCAGCAACCGGGACAGGGGCTTTTATGGGGAGCAGTACTTC. This gives the protein CATSNRDRGFYGEQYF. The chain employs TRBV15 and TRBJ2-7, with 10 bases lining up with TRBD1. Germline V gene sequence: CDR1 LNHNV, CDR2 YYDKDF (reference sequence). V lost 4 bases to trimming and J lost 7 bases; unmatched junction nucleotides: 13. The CDR3 is 16 residues long.

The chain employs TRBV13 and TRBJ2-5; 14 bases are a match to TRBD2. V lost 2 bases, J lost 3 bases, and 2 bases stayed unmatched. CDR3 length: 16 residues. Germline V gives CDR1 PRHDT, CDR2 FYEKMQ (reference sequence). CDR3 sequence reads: CASSLRGLAGEETQYF. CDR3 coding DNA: TGTGCCAGCAGCTTAAGGGGACTAGCGGGGGAAGAGACCCAGTACTTC.

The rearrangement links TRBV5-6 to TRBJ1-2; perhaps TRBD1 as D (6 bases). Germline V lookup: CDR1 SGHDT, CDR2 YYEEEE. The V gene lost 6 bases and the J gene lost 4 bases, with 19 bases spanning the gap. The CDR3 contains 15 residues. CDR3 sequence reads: CASIQGAGELYGYTF. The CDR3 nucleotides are TGTGCCAGCATCCAAGGGGCAGGGGAGCTCTATGGCTACACCTTC.

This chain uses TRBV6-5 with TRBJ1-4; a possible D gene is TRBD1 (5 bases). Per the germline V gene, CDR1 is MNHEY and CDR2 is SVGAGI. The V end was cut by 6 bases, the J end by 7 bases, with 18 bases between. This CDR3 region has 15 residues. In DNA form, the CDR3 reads TGTGCCAGCAGGCCTGGGGGGAGGTTGGGTGAAAAACTGTTTTTT. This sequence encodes CASRPGGRLGEKLFF.

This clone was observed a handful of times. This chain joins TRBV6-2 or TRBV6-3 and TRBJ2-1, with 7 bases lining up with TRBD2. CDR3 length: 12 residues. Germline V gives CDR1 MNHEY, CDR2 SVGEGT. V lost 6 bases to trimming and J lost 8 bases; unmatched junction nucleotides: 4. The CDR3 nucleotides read TGTGCCAGCAGCCAGACTAGCCATGAGCAGTTCTTC. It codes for CASSQTSHEQFF.

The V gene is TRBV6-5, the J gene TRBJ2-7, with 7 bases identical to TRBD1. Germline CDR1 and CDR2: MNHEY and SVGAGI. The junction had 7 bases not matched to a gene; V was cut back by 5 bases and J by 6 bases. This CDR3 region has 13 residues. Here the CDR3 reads CASSRTGLFEQYF. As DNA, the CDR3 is TGTGCCAGCAGTAGGACAGGTCTTTTCGAGCAGTACTTC.

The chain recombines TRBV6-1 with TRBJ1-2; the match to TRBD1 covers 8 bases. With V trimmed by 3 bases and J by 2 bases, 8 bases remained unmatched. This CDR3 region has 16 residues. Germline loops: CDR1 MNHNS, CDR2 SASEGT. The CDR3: CASSDFGQGANYGYTF. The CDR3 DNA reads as TGTGCCAGCAGTGACTTCGGGCAGGGGGCCAACTATGGCTACACCTTC.

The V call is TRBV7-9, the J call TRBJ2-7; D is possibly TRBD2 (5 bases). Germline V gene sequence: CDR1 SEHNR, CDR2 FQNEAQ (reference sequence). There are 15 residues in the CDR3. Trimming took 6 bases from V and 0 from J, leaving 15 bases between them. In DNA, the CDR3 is TGTGCCAGCAGACCACCGGGGTTCTCCTCCTACGAGCAGTACTTC. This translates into CASRPPGFSSYEQYF.

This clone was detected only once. This chain's CDR3 is CASSPGNQETQYF. Here the CDR3 DNA reads TGCGCCAGCAGCCCCGGGAACCAAGAGACCCAGTACTTC. The V and J genes are TRBV5-1 and TRBJ2-5; a possible D gene is TRBD2 (5 bases). V was trimmed by 4 bases and J by 0 bases, leaving 7 bases between them. The length of the CDR3 is 13 residues. Germline CDR1 reads SGHRS; CDR2 reads YFSETQ.

The CDR3 region has the DNA TGTGCCTGGAGCCATGTGGGGCAAGGCTACACCTTC. Encoded protein: CAWSHVGQGYTF. The J gene is TRBJ1-2, the V gene TRBV30, with a weak D call TRBD1 (5 bases). Germline loops: CDR1 GTSNPN, CDR2 SVGIG (reference sequence). This CDR3 contains 12 residues. With 3 bases removed from V and 8 bases from J, the gap between germline ends came to 13 bases.

This CDR3 reads CASSLGAGNTEAFF. The CDR3 DNA reads as TGTGCCAGCAGCTTAGGGGCAGGGAACACTGAAGCTTTCTTT. The chain employs TRBV11-3 and TRBJ1-1; unclear D gene. CDR3 length: 14 residues. V lost 1 base and J lost 1, with 7 bases in between. CDR1 and CDR2 (germline): SGHNT, YENEEA.

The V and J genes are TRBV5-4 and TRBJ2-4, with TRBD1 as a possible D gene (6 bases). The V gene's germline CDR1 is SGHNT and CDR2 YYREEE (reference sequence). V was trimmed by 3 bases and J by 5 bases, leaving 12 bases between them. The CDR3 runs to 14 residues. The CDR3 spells CASSSRGRENIQYF. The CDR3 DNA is TGTGCCAGCAGCTCCAGGGGAAGGGAAAACATTCAGTACTTC.

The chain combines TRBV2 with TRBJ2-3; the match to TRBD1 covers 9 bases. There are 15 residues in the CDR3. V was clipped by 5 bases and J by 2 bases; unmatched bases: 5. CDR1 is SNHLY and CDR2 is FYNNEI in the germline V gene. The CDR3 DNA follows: TGTGCCAGCAGTAAGGGACAGGGCTTCACAGATACGCAGTATTTT. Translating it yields CASSKGQGFTDTQYF.

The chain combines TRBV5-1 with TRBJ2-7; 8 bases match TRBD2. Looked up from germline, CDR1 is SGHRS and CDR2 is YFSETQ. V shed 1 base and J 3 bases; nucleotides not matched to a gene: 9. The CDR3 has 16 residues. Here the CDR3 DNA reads TGCGCCAGCAGCTTGCCTCTCGGGGGGGCGGACTACGAGCAGTACTTC. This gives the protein CASSLPLGGADYEQYF.

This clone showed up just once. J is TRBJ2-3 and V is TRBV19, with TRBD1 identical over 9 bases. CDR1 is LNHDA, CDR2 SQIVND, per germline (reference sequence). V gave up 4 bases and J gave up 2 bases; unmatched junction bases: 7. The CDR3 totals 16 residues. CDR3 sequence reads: CASSTGTGTFTDTQYF. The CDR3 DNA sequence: TGTGCCAGTAGTACCGGGACAGGGACTTTCACAGATACGCAGTATTTT.

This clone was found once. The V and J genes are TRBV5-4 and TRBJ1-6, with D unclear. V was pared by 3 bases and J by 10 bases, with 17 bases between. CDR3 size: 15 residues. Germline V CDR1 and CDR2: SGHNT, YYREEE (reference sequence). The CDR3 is CASSSGPVGESPLHF. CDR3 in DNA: TGTGCCAGCAGCTCTGGACCGGTCGGGGAATCACCCCTCCACTTT.

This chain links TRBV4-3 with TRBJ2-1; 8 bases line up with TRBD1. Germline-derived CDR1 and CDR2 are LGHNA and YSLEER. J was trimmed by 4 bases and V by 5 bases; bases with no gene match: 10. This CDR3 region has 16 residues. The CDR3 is CASSARQGPPYNEQFF. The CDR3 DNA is TGCGCCAGCAGCGCGCGACAGGGGCCCCCTTACAATGAGCAGTTCTTC.

The CDR3 bases are TGTGCCAGCACTCAGACACCGTTTGAAGCTTTCTTT. Encoded protein: CASTQTPFEAFF. The chain uses TRBV28 and TRBJ1-1; D call uncertain. CDR3 size: 12 residues. Trimming removed 7 bases at V and 7 bases at J, with 13 bases between. CDR1 is MDHEN, CDR2 SYDVKM, per germline.

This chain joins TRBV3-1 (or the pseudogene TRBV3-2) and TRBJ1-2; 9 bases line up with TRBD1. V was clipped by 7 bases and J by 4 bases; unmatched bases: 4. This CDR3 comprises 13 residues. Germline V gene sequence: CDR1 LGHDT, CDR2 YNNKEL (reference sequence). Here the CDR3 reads CASTRQGGYGYTF. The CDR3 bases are TGTGCCAGCACCCGACAGGGGGGCTATGGCTACACCTTC.

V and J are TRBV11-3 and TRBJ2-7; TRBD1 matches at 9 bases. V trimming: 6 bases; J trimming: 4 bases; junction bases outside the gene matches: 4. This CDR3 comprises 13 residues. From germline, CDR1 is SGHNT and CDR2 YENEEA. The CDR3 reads CASSRDRAYEQYF. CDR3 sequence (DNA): TGTGCCAGCAGTAGGGACAGGGCTTACGAGCAGTACTTC.

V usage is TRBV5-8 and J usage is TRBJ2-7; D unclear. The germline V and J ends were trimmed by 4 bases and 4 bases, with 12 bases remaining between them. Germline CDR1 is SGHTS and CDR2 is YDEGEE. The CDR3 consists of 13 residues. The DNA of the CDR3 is TGTGCCAGCAGCAATTACCGCGAATACGAGCAGTACTTC. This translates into CASSNYREYEQYF.

The CDR3 nucleotides read TGTGCCAGCAGCCAACAGGGGTCCCAAGAGACCCAGTACTTC. This gives the protein CASSQQGSQETQYF. The chain recombines TRBV3-1 (or the pseudogene TRBV3-2) with TRBJ2-5, with TRBD1 as a possible D gene (6 bases). The CDR3 extends over 14 amino acids. Germline V CDR1 and CDR2: LGHDT, YNNKEL (reference sequence). With 2 bases removed from V and 1 base from J, the gap between germline ends came to 8 bases.

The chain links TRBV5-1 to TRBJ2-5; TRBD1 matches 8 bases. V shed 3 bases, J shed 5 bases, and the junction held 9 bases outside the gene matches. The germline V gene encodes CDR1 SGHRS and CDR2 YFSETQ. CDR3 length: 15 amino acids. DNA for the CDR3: TGCGCCAGCAGCTCTATGACAGGGGTTGGGGAGACCCAGTACTTC. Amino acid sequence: CASSSMTGVGETQYF.

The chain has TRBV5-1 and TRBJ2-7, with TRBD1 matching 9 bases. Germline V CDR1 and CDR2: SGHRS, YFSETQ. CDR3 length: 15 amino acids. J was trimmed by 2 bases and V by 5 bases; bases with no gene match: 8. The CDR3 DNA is TGCGCCAGCAGGTCGGGGACAGGGTGGACCTACGAGCAGTACTTC. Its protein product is CASRSGTGWTYEQYF.

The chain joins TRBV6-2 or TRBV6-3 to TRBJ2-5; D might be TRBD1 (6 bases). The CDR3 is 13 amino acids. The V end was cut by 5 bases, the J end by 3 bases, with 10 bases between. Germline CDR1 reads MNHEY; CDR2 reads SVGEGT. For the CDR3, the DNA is TGTGCCAGCAGTCCCGGGACAAAAGAGACCCAGTACTTC. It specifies CASSPGTKETQYF.

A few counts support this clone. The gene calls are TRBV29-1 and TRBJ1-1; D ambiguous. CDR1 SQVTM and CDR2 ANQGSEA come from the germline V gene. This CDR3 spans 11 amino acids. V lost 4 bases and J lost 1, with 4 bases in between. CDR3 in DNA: TGCAGCGTTGCATGGAACACTGAAGCTTTCTTT. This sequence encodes CSVAWNTEAFF.